The 22 T cell receptor beta chains presented below share a single source sample, sequenced in a study of OX40 agonist ivuxolimab in advanced cancers. The protocol used for the library was the immunoSEQ multiplex PCR assay. TCRdb limited this immuneACCESS table to in-frame rearrangements with V and J called. A share of clones is missing; checked studies link under half to unresolved V genes, and the rest is unexplained. The sample table records roughly 80,000 clones; about four fifths of these occur just once. The leading ten clones occupy roughly 2.7% of the sample. The sample consisted of CD4+ or CD8+ T cells sorted from blood, taken in a trial of the OX40 agonist ivuxolimab. These receptors originate from an adult with an advanced solid tumor such as melanoma, head and neck, liver or kidney cancer.

The gene calls are TRBV9 and TRBJ2-3; D might be TRBD1 or TRBD2, each matching 5 bases. This CDR3 comprises 15 residues. Germline CDR1 reads SGDLS; CDR2 reads YYNGEE. Trimming took 0 bases from V and 4 from J, leaving 12 bases between them. The CDR3 DNA is TGTGCCAGCAGCGTAGGGGACCACCAGGCAGATACGCAGTATTTT. Protein sequence: CASSVGDHQADTQYF.

The J gene is TRBJ2-5, the V gene TRBV5-6, with D possibly being TRBD2 (5 bases). The CDR3 extends over 14 amino acids. Germline CDR1 SGHDT, CDR2 YYEEEE. Trimming shortened V by 1 base and J by 4 bases, and 11 bases separated the two germline ends. The CDR3 protein is CASSLPGVPETQYF. The DNA of the CDR3 is TGTGCCAGCAGCTTGCCCGGGGTGCCAGAGACCCAGTACTTC.

The chain uses TRBV4-2 and TRBJ2-1; 10 nucleotides agree with TRBD2. CDR1 LGHNA and CDR2 YNFKEQ come from the germline V gene. This CDR3 has 16 amino acids. Trimming removed 2 bases from V and 5 bases from J; junction bases left unmatched: 6. The CDR3, as DNA: TGTGCCAGCAGCCAACGCGGACTAGCGGAAAACAATGAGCAGTTCTTC. This sequence encodes CASSQRGLAENNEQFF.

J is TRBJ1-2 and V is TRBV18; D is possibly TRBD1 (6 bases). The CDR3 sequence is 16 residues long. The germline gives CDR1 KGHSH, CDR2 LQKENI. Trimming cost V 3 bases and J 5 bases, with 19 bases left between them. CDR3 DNA sequence: TGTGCCAGCTCACCTACAACAGGGTCAGAAGGGTATGGCTACACCTTC. Amino acid sequence: CASSPTTGSEGYGYTF.

Only a few counts were recorded for this clone. This rearrangement joins TRBV30 to TRBJ1-5, with TRBD1 identical over 12 bases. The J segment lost 7 bases and the V segment lost 0 bases, leaving 7 bases of the junction unmatched. The CDR3 runs to 16 residues. Germline CDR1 and CDR2: GTSNPN and SVGIG (reference sequence). CDR3 DNA: TGTGCCTGGAGTGTGCACTCCGGGACAGGGGGCCAGCCCCAGCATTTT. Protein: CAWSVHSGTGGQPQHF. The full variable domain, completed using reference TRBV30 and TRBJ1-5, is SQTIHQWPATLVQPVGSPLSLECTVEGTSNPNLYWYRQAAGRGLQLLFYSVGIGQISSEVPQNLSASRPQDRQFILSSKKLLLSDSGFYLCAWSVHSGTGGQPQHFGDGTRLSIL.

This clone came up once. The chain has TRBV19 and TRBJ1-1; D is unclear. CDR1 and CDR2 from the germline V gene are LNHDA and SQIVND (reference sequence). This CDR3 spans 14 amino acids. Trimming pared 4 bases from V and 0 bases from J, leaving 9 bases between. For the CDR3, the DNA is TGTGCCAGTAGTAGGGGAGGTCTGAACACTGAAGCTTTCTTT. Translating it yields CASSRGGLNTEAFF.

This clone was observed a few times. This rearrangement joins TRBV29-1 to TRBJ2-4; 7 bases align to TRBD1. The V gene's germline CDR1 is SQVTM and CDR2 ANQGSEA. The CDR3 spans 11 residues. V gave up 6 bases and J gave up 7 bases; unmatched junction bases: 3. The CDR3 reads CSVQTGNIQYF. The CDR3, as DNA: TGCAGCGTCCAGACAGGGAACATTCAGTACTTC.

The genes are TRBV2 and TRBJ1-1; no reliable D call. This CDR3 is 11 amino acids long. Trimming stripped 4 bases from V and 5 bases from J, with 5 bases between. CDR1 is SNHLY and CDR2 is FYNNEI in the germline V gene. The CDR3, as DNA: TGTGCCAGCAGTGGGGAGACTGAAGCTTTCTTT. This encodes CASSGETEAFF.

V gene TRBV18 combines with J gene TRBJ2-1; TRBD1 is a possible D gene (6 bases). The CDR3 has 16 residues. V shed 5 bases and J shed 0 bases, with 14 bases lying between them. CDR1 is KGHSH, CDR2 LQKENI, per germline. In DNA form, the CDR3 reads TGTGCCAGCTCAACCGGACAGTCGAGCTCCTACAATGAGCAGTTCTTC. This codes for CASSTGQSSSYNEQFF.

The chain couples TRBV7-9 to TRBJ2-3; D possibly uses TRBD1 or TRBD2 (6 bases each). The CDR3 consists of 16 residues. Germline values: CDR1 SEHNR, CDR2 FQNEAQ (reference sequence). V lost 2 bases to trimming and J lost 1 base, with 13 bases between them. The CDR3 loop is CASSLLGGLGTDTQYF. CDR3 coding DNA: TGTGCCAGCAGCTTATTGGGGGGCCTTGGCACAGATACGCAGTATTTT.

This chain connects TRBV7-6 to TRBJ1-1; no firm D call. From germline, CDR1 is SGHVS and CDR2 FNYEAQ. Trimming took off 2 bases at V and 1 base at J, with 5 bases between the two ends. The CDR3 length is 13 residues. CDR3 region: CASSLSGNTEAFF. In DNA form, the CDR3 reads TGTGCCAGCAGCTTATCAGGGAACACTGAAGCTTTCTTT.

The chain links TRBV19 to TRBJ1-1; D unresolved. Germline assignment: CDR1 LNHDA and CDR2 SQIVND (reference sequence). The CDR3 is 13 residues long. V was shortened by 9 bases and J by 4 bases, with 15 bases between the two germline ends. The CDR3 DNA sequence: TGTGCCAGCTCTTTCGAAGGGATCACTGAAGCTTTCTTT. Residues: CASSFEGITEAFF. Full variable domain (missing parts from reference TRBV19 and TRBJ1-1): DGGITQSPKYLFRKEGQNVTLSCEQNLNHDAMYWYRQDPGQGLRLIYYSQIVNDFQKGDIAEGYSVSREKKESFPLTVTSAQKNPTAFYLCASSFEGITEAFFGQGTRLTVV.

V and J are TRBV9 and TRBJ1-1; possibly TRBD1 for D (5 bases). V was pared by 0 bases and J by 9 bases, with 18 bases between. The CDR3 sequence is 15 residues long. Germline values: CDR1 SGDLS, CDR2 YYNGEE. CDR3 residues: CASSVGIGEWGQAFF. DNA for the CDR3: TGTGCCAGCAGCGTAGGTATCGGGGAGTGGGGCCAAGCTTTCTTT. Combining the CDR3 with reference TRBV9 and TRBJ1-1 gives the whole variable domain DSGVTQTPKHLITATGQRVTLRCSPRSGDLSVYWYQQSLDQGLQFLIQYYNGEERAKGNILERFSAQQFPDLHSELNLSSLELGDSALYFCASSVGIGEWGQAFFGQGTRLTVV.

The chain uses TRBV4-1 and TRBJ1-1; 11 bases agree with TRBD1. This CDR3 contains 19 residues. V trimming: 0 bases; J trimming: 4 bases; junction bases outside the gene matches: 13. Germline CDR1 is MGHRA and CDR2 is YSYEKL. CDR3 coding DNA: TGCGCCAGCAGCCAAGATGGGGGACAGGGGGTAGTGAAATTCACTGAAGCTTTCTTT. Translation gives CASSQDGGQGVVKFTEAFF.

V and J are TRBV5-4 and TRBJ2-7, with a tentative D call TRBD1 (6 bases). Germline CDR1 SGHNT, CDR2 YYREEE (reference sequence). This CDR3 is 14 amino acids long. Trimming removed 2 bases from V and 6 bases from J, with 15 bases in between. CDR3 bases: TGTGCCAGCAGCTTCTCAGGACAGCTCTTCGAGCAGTACGTC. Amino acid sequence: CASSFSGQLFEQYV.

The genes are TRBV14 and TRBJ1-2; no clear D gene. The ends were cut back, 1 base at V and 8 bases at J, with 11 bases in the middle. The CDR3 is made up of 13 amino acids. Per germline, CDR1 SGHDN and CDR2 FVKESK. The CDR3 nucleotides are TGTGCCAGCAGCCAAGTCCGAATCGGGGGCTACACCTTC. It encodes CASSQVRIGGYTF.

The rearrangement links TRBV5-5 to TRBJ2-7, with D perhaps matching TRBD2 (6 bases). The germline CDR1 and CDR2 sequences are SGHKS and YYEKEE (reference sequence). Deletions cut 0 bases from V and 3 bases from J, with 13 bases between. The CDR3 extends over 15 amino acids. The chain's CDR3 is CASSLDWRANYEQYV. CDR3 coding DNA: TGTGCCAGCAGCTTGGATTGGAGGGCGAACTACGAGCAGTACGTC.

This clone appeared a single time. The genes are TRBV5-1 and TRBJ2-5; 9 bases map to TRBD2. After removal of 0 bases from V and 1 base from J, the junction contained 4 bases not matched to a gene. The CDR3 has 16 residues. Germline CDR1 is SGHRS and CDR2 is YFSETQ. Written as DNA, the CDR3 is TGCGCCAGCAGCTTGGGAGGGACTAGCCCCCAAGAGACCCAGTACTTC. Its protein is CASSLGGTSPQETQYF. Using reference TRBV5-1 and TRBJ2-5 for the parts outside the CDR3, the full variable domain is KAGVTQTPRYLIKTRGQQVTLSCSPISGHRSVSWYQQTPGQGLQFLFEYFSETQRNKGNFPGRFSGRQFSNSRSEMNVSTLELGDSALYLCASSLGGTSPQETQYFGPGTRLLVL.

This clone is a singleton in its sample. The chain carries TRBV14 and TRBJ2-6; D is unresolved. This CDR3 contains 15 residues. Per the germline V gene, CDR1 is SGHDN and CDR2 is FVKESK. Trimming pared 4 bases from V and 0 bases from J, leaving 7 bases between. CDR3 loop: CASSPRISGANVLTF. The DNA of the CDR3 is TGTGCCAGCAGCCCCCGGATCTCTGGGGCCAACGTCCTGACTTTC.

Note on this clone: Other DNA sequences in this sample translate to the same CDR3. The chain links TRBV6-5 to TRBJ1-6; D might be TRBD1 (6 bases). The CDR3 runs 14 residues. Trimming removed 6 bases at V and 10 bases at J, with 16 bases between. Germline CDR1 MNHEY, CDR2 SVGAGI. The CDR3 reads CASSQGQGWSPLHF. CDR3 bases: TGTGCCAGCAGCCAGGGGCAGGGCTGGTCACCCCTCCACTTT.

The chain combines TRBV19 with TRBJ1-2, with 7 positions matching TRBD1. CDR1 is LNHDA, CDR2 SQIVND, per germline (reference sequence). The CDR3 covers 17 residues. The V gene end was trimmed by 3 bases and the J gene end by 5 bases; junction bases not matched to a gene: 15. The CDR3: CASSISGTEGPLYGYTF. In DNA, the CDR3 is TGTGCCAGTAGTATCTCCGGGACAGAAGGGCCCCTATATGGCTACACCTTC.

This clone has just one count. This chain uses TRBV28 with TRBJ2-7, with 8 bases aligning to TRBD1. CDR3 size: 15 residues. V was pared by 1 base and J by 5 bases, with 7 bases of the junction left unmatched. Germline CDR1 is MDHEN and CDR2 is SYDVKM. CDR3 nucleotide sequence: TGTGCCAGCAGTTTATCGGACAGGGTGCGGGACGAGCAGTACGTC. It specifies CASSLSDRVRDEQYV.